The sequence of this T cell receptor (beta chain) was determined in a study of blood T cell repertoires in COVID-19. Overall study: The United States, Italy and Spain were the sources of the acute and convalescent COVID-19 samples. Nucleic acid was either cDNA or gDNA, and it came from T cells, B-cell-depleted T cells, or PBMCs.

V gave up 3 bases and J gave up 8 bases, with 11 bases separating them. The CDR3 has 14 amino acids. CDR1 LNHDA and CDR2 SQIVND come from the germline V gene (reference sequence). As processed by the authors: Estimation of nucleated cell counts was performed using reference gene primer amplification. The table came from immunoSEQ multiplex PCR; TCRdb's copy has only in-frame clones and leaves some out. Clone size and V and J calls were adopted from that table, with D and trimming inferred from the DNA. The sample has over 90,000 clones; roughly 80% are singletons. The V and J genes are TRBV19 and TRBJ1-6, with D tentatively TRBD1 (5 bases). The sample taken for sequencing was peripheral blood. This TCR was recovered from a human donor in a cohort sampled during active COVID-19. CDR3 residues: CASSITGEYSPLHF. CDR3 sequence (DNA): TGTGCCAGTAGTATCACGGGGGAATATTCACCCCTCCACTTT.